The 20 T cell receptor beta chains presented below share a single source sample, sequenced in a study of cytomegalovirus exposure and HLA in healthy donors (dated by TCRdb to 2017 to 2019). Libraries were constructed by the immunoSEQ multiplex PCR assay. For the multiplex PCR, a mixture combining 60 forward primers for TCR Vbeta segments and 13 reverse primers for TCR Jbeta segments was used. Here the immuneACCESS table is served through TCRdb, limited to in-frame sequences with V and J called. Missing clones are a known gap in these copies; in checked studies unresolved V genes cover under half, and the rest lacks a known reason. For this sample there are about 130,000 clones; about 80% appear just once. The ten largest clones represent about 1.2% of the sample. Input material: PBMCs. The receptors come from a girl aged 2 to 10 in good health and CMV-seronegative.

The V call is TRBV6-4, the J call TRBJ2-1; the D gene is possibly TRBD2 (6 bases). Trimming removed 7 bases at V and 10 bases at J, with 17 bases between. From germline, CDR1 is MRHNA and CDR2 SNTAGT. The CDR3 length is 13 residues. The CDR3 region is CASIPGGGLEQFF. DNA of the CDR3: TGTGCCAGCATCCCCGGTGGGGGGTTAGAGCAGTTCTTC.

As to this clone: The junction does not match germline at one end; this may be a read error. The chain combines TRBV7-9 with TRBJ2-2; D is perhaps TRBD1 (6 bases). Germline V gives CDR1 SEHNR, CDR2 FQNEAQ (reference sequence). CDR3 length equals 12 residues. The chain's CDR3 is CASSSDSQDPIF. The CDR3 bases are TGTGCCAGCAGCTCGGACAGTCAGGATCCTATCTTT.

The chain uses TRBV2 and TRBJ1-5; 7 bases fit TRBD1. There are 15 residues in the CDR3. Germline CDR1 is SNHLY and CDR2 is FYNNEI. Trimming removed 4 bases from V and 2 bases from J; junction bases left unmatched: 5. CDR3 sequence reads: CASSVGQGGNQPQHF. The CDR3 DNA reads as TGTGCCAGCAGTGTGGGGCAGGGGGGCAATCAGCCCCAGCATTTT.

Comment on this clone: One end of the junction does not line up with germline, which may come from a read error. In the same sample, other DNA sequences code for this CDR3. The CDR3 DNA reads as TGTGCCAGCAGCTTATCTGGTCAGGGTCCGCAAGAGACCCAGTACTTC. Encoded protein: CASSLSGQGPQETQYF. The chain is built from TRBV27 and TRBJ2-5; possible D gene TRBD1, 5 bases. Germline loops: CDR1 MNHEY, CDR2 SMNVEV (reference sequence). CDR3 length: 16 residues.

This sequence joins TRBV7-9 and TRBJ1-3, with 8 nucleotides matching TRBD1. The CDR3 runs to 16 residues. The V and J ends lost 6 bases and 2 bases, in that order; junction bases with no gene match: 9. The germline CDR1 and CDR2 sequences are SEHNR and FQNEAQ (reference sequence). CDR3 DNA: TGTGCCAGCAGTCTTACTGGACAGGGAGCTGGAAACACCATATATTTT. This codes for CASSLTGQGAGNTIYF.

This clone was counted only a few times. The chain recombines TRBV6-6 with TRBJ1-5, with a tentative D call TRBD1 (5 bases). Trimming took 10 bases from V and 4 from J, leaving 8 bases between them. Per germline, CDR1 MNHNY and CDR2 SVGAGI (reference sequence). The CDR3 is made up of 11 amino acids. The CDR3 coding sequence is TGTGCCACCGGGGGAAATCAGCCCCAGCATTTT. It specifies CATGGNQPQHF.

In this sample, this clone turned up once. The V and J genes are TRBV6-1 and TRBJ2-7, with 8 bases aligning to TRBD1. Germline lookup yields CDR1 MNHNS and CDR2 SASEGT. V trimming: 7 bases; J trimming: 5 bases; junction bases outside the gene matches: 7. The CDR3 runs 13 residues. The CDR3 sequence is CASTDRGGDEQYF. The CDR3, as DNA: TGTGCCAGCACCGACAGGGGCGGCGACGAGCAGTACTTC.

The table lists this clone with a count of one. This chain uses TRBV28 with TRBJ2-7; tentatively, D is TRBD2 (5 bases). The V gene's germline CDR1 is MDHEN and CDR2 SYDVKM. Trimming shortened V by 2 bases and J by 2 bases, and 13 bases separated the two germline ends. The CDR3 is made up of 15 amino acids. CDR3 protein: CASSLAASRPYEQYF. CDR3 sequence (DNA): TGTGCCAGCAGTTTAGCGGCTAGCCGCCCCTACGAGCAGTACTTC.

This sequence joins TRBV6-1 and TRBJ1-4; 11 bases fit TRBD1. The V gene's germline CDR1 is MNHNS and CDR2 SASEGT. The V and J ends lost 6 bases and 6 bases, in that order; junction bases with no gene match: 0. The CDR3 runs 13 residues. The CDR3 protein is CASRDRGHEKLFF. Here the CDR3 DNA reads TGTGCCAGCAGGGACAGGGGGCATGAAAAACTGTTTTTT.

The J gene is TRBJ2-1, the V gene TRBV5-1, with 11 bases lining up with TRBD2. J gave up 0 bases and V 9 bases, and 11 bases lay outside the gene matches. Per the germline V gene, CDR1 is SGHRS and CDR2 is YFSETQ. The CDR3 loop spans 17 amino acids. The chain's CDR3 is CATVGTSGMSSYNEQFF. In DNA form, the CDR3 reads TGCGCCACCGTCGGGACTAGCGGTATGAGCTCCTACAATGAGCAGTTCTTC.

V gene TRBV7-2 combines with J gene TRBJ2-3, with D uncertain. The CDR3 runs to 16 residues. Germline-derived CDR1 and CDR2 are SGHTA and FQGNSA. The V and J ends lost 1 base and 2 bases respectively, with 13 bases between them. The CDR3 coding sequence is TGTGCCAGCAGCTTAGAAGTAGACTTCTACACAGATACGCAGTATTTT. Residues: CASSLEVDFYTDTQYF.

DNA for the CDR3: TGTGCCAGCAGCTTAGGGACAGGGGGCTATGGCTACACCTTC. Residues: CASSLGTGGYGYTF. The chain uses TRBV13 and TRBJ1-2; 9 positions match TRBD1. Germline loops: CDR1 PRHDT, CDR2 FYEKMQ (reference sequence). The CDR3 has 14 amino acids. Losses at the gene ends were 0 bases for V and 4 bases for J; bases not matched to a gene: 0.

The chain couples TRBV9 to TRBJ2-7, with TRBD2 matching over 8 bases. The CDR3 spans 13 residues. Trimming cost V 1 base and J 3 bases; bases outside gene matches: 0. Germline V CDR1 and CDR2: SGDLS, YYNGEE. As DNA, the CDR3 is TGTGCCAGCAGCGTAAGCGGGAGCTACGAGCAGTACTTC. It translates to CASSVSGSYEQYF. Complete variable domain (other parts from reference TRBV9 and TRBJ2-7): DSGVTQTPKHLITATGQRVTLRCSPRSGDLSVYWYQQSLDQGLQFLIQYYNGEERAKGNILERFSAQQFPDLHSELNLSSLELGDSALYFCASSVSGSYEQYFGPGTRLTVT.

V and J are TRBV2 and TRBJ1-5; TRBD1 matches 11 bases. The CDR3 spans 15 residues. Losses at the gene ends were 10 bases for V and 3 bases for J; bases not matched to a gene: 8. Germline CDR1 is SNHLY and CDR2 is FYNNEI. The CDR3: CATSWTGGVNQPQHF. The CDR3 DNA is TGTGCCACTTCCTGGACAGGGGGCGTCAATCAGCCCCAGCATTTT.

The chain has TRBV28 and TRBJ2-7, with 11 positions matching TRBD2. With 3 bases clipped from V and 6 bases from J, the junction kept 7 bases outside the gene matches. This CDR3 is built from 15 residues. The germline gives CDR1 MDHEN, CDR2 SYDVKM. This chain's CDR3 is CASSFRTSGQPEQYF. CDR3 coding DNA: TGTGCCAGCAGTTTCCGGACTAGCGGGCAACCCGAGCAGTACTTC.

The chain's CDR3 is CAWRNVRAPFNSPLHF. CDR3 DNA: TGTGCCTGGAGAAATGTCAGGGCACCGTTTAATTCACCCCTCCACTTT. The rearrangement joins TRBV30 to TRBJ1-6; D possibly corresponds to TRBD1 (5 bases). This CDR3 has 16 amino acids. Trimming took off 3 bases at V and 6 bases at J, with 18 bases between the two ends. Germline V gives CDR1 GTSNPN, CDR2 SVGIG (reference sequence).

The chain is built from TRBV28 and TRBJ2-1; the match to TRBD1 covers 9 bases. This CDR3 contains 14 residues. With V trimmed by 5 bases and J by 9 bases, 8 bases remained unmatched. CDR1 is MDHEN and CDR2 is SYDVKM in the germline V gene. CDR3 nucleotides: TGTGCCAGCAGTACTACCGACAGGGGGGTTGAGCAGTTCTTC. It is translated as CASSTTDRGVEQFF.

CDR3 region: CASTKNGRQGATGANVLTF. Written as DNA, the CDR3 is TGTGCCAGCACCAAAAACGGGCGGCAGGGGGCTACCGGGGCCAACGTCCTGACTTTC. The chain joins TRBV21-1 to TRBJ2-6; the table assigns TRBD1, which was not confirmed against the DNA. TRBV21-1 is recorded as a pseudogene. The CDR3 totals 19 residues.

The gene calls are TRBV7-2 and TRBJ1-5; TRBD1 matches at 8 bases. The CDR3 length is 15 residues. CDR1 and CDR2 from the germline V gene are SGHTA and FQGNSA. Losses at the gene ends were 5 bases for V and 1 base for J; bases not matched to a gene: 4. CDR3 in amino acids: CASSLTGVSNQPQHF. Here the CDR3 DNA reads TGTGCCAGCAGCCTGACAGGGGTAAGCAATCAGCCCCAGCATTTT.

This clone was recorded once. V gene TRBV5-1 combines with J gene TRBJ2-3, with TRBD2 as a possible D gene (6 bases). Trimming stripped 0 bases from V and 4 bases from J, with 21 bases between. The CDR3 extends over 18 amino acids. Germline CDR1 is SGHRS and CDR2 is YFSETQ. CDR3 nucleotide sequence: TGCGCCAGCAGCTTGGCATTCATCGTGGGGGGAAAAGCAGATACGCAGTATTTT. Protein product: CASSLAFIVGGKADTQYF.